This T cell receptor beta chain came from a study of cytomegalovirus exposure and HLA in healthy donors. CDR3 size: 16 residues. Germline CDR1 is SGHRS and CDR2 is YFSETQ. The V gene end was trimmed by 1 base and the J gene end by 3 bases; junction bases not matched to a gene: 7. Libraries were prepared by immunoSEQ multiplex PCR; TCRdb keeps only in-frame clonotypes and omits some of them. The data contain 150,000 to 200,000 clones, 75% to 90% of them singletons. V usage is TRBV5-1 and J usage is TRBJ2-3; 8 bases match TRBD2. What was sequenced was PBMCs. The clonotype comes from a man aged 18 to 30 in good health and CMV-seropositive. DNA for the CDR3: TGCGCCAGCAGCTTGCGGAGGACTAGCACTACAGATACGCAGTATTTT. It codes for CASSLRRTSTTDTQYF.